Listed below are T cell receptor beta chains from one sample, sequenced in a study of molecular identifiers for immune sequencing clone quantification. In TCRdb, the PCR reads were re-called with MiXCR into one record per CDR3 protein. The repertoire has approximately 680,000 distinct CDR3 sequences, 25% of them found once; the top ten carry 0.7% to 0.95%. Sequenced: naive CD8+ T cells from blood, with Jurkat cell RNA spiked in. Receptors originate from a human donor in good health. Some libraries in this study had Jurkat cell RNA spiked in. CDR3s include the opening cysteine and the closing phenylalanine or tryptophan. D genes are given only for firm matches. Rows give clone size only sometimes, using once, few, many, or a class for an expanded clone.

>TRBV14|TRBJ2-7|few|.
TGTGCCAGCAGCCAAGAGTACGGATCCTACGAGCAGTACTTC
CASSQEYGSYEQYF
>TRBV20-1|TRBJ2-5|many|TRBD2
TGCAGTGCTAGAGTTGTTTCAAGCGGGAGGTACCAAGAGACCCAGTACTTC
CSARVVSSGRYQETQYF
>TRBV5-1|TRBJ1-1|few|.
TGCGCCAGCAGCGGGGGGGGGCAAGGGTCTGAAGCTTTCTTT
CASSGGGQGSEAFF
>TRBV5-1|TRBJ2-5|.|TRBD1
TGCGCCAGCAGCTTGGCCCCCGGGACAGGCGGGGAGACCCAGTACTTC
CASSLAPGTGGETQYF
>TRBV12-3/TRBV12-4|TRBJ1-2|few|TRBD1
TGTGCCAGTGTGGGTGCCGGGACAGGGAAGAGAGGCTATGGCTACACCTTC
CASVGAGTGKRGYGYTF
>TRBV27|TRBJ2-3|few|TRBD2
TGTGCCAGCAGTTTATGGGGCGGGGGGCTAGATACGCAGTATTTT
CASSLWGGGLDTQYF
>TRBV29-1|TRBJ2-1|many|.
TGCAGCGTTGAATGGCTAGCGACCTACAATGAGCAGTTCTTC
CSVEWLATYNEQFF
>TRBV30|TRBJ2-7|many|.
TGTGCCTGGAGTAGTCAGCCCCGGGAGGAGCAGTACTTC
CAWSSQPREEQYF
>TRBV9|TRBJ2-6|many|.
TGTGCCAGCAGCGTCGGCTCTGGGGCCAACGTCCTGACTTTC
CASSVGSGANVLTF
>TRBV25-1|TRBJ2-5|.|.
TGTGCCAGCAGTGCTGGGGCCCAGTACTTC
CASSAGAQYF
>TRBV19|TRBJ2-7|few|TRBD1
TGTGCCAGTAGTGACGGGACAGGGGTAATTACCGAGCAGTACTTC
CASSDGTGVITEQYF
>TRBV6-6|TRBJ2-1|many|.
TGTGCCAGCAGTTACGTTGGGTACAATGAGCAGTTCTTC
CASSYVGYNEQFF
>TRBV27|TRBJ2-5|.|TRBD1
TGTGCCAGCAGTCAGCTTTCCGGACAGGGACAAGAGACCCAGTACTTC
CASSQLSGQGQETQYF
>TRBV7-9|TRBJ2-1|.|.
TGTGCCAGCAGCCCCCCCTCGCGTGGAGCCGAGCAGTTCTTC
CASSPPSRGAEQFF
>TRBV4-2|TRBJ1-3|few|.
TGTGCCAGCAGCCTTGTGGGGCAGAGATTTACGCCCAAACCTGGAAACACCATATATTTT
CASSLVGQRFTPKPGNTIYF
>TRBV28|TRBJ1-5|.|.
TGTGCCAGCAGTTTCCCATCGACTACCCAGCCCCTTCCCTTCAATCAGCCCCAGCATTTT
CASSFPSTTQPLPFNQPQHF
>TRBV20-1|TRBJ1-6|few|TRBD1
TGCAGTGCTAGAGATACAACAGGGGGCTGGTCACCCCTCCACTTT
CSARDTTGGWSPLHF
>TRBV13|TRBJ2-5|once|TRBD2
TGTGCCAGCAGCTACAGGACTAGCGGGGAACCCGGAGATGGAGAGGCCCAGTACTTC
CASSYRTSGEPGDGEAQYF
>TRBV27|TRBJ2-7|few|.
TGTGCCAGCAGTTCCCGGACCCGGACCTACGAGCAGTACTTC
CASSSRTRTYEQYF
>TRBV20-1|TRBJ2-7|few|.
TGCAGTGCTAGAGGAGTCCGGGAGCTCGGGGAGCAGTACTTC
CSARGVRELGEQYF
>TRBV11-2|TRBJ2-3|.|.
TGTGCCAGCGGGGGGGCCCTTTCCGATACGCAGTATTTT
CASGGALSDTQYF
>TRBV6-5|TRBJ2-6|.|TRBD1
TGTGCCAGCAGTGACTATGGGACAGGGATTTACTCTGGGGCCAACGTCCTGACTTTC
CASSDYGTGIYSGANVLTF
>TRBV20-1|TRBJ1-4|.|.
TGCAGTGCTAGAGACCGCCTTTTATGGGCTAATGAAAAACTGTTTTTT
CSARDRLLWANEKLFF
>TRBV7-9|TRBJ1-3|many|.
TGTGCCAGCAGCGACGGACTTTACTCTGGAAACACCATATATTTT
CASSDGLYSGNTIYF
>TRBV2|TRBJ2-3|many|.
TGTGCCAGCAGTGCGCTAGACTCAGGGGAAAGGCCGGGCACAGATACGCAGTATTTT
CASSALDSGERPGTDTQYF
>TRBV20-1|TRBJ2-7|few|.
TGCAGTGCTGTCCTATATCTGAGCAGTTCCTACGAGCAGTACTTC
CSAVLYLSSSYEQYF
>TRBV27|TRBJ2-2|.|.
TGTGCCAGCAGTTTAAGAGGATCCCCCTTCGCCGGGGAGCTGTTTTTT
CASSLRGSPFAGELFF
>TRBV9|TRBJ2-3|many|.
TGTGCCAGCAGCGTAGGTTTCGGCTCAGATACGCAGTATTTT
CASSVGFGSDTQYF
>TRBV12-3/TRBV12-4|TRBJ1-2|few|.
TGTGCCAGCAGTTTAGGGACCTGGCACACCTTC
CASSLGTWHTF
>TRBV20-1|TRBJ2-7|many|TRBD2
TGCAGTGCTAGGGGGACTAGCAACTACGAGCAGTACTTC
CSARGTSNYEQYF
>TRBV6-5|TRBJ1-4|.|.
TGTGCCAGCAGTTTACTCTCCGGTGGGGGGAGCGATGAAAAACTGTTTTTT
CASSLLSGGGSDEKLFF
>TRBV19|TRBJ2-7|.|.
TGTGCCAGTAGTAGGGACCAGACCTACGAGCAGTACTTC
CASSRDQTYEQYF
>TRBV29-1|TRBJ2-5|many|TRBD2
TGCAGCGTTGAAGCCCCCGGGACTAGAAGGCAAGAGACCCAGTACTTC
CSVEAPGTRRQETQYF
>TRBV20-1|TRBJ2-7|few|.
TGCAGTGCCCACTCGGACAGTAGCCCCTACGAGCAGTACTTC
CSAHSDSSPYEQYF
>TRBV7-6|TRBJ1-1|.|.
TGTGCCAGCAGCCCCGGACCCCGGAACACTGAAGCTTTCTTT
CASSPGPRNTEAFF
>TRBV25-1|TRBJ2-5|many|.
TGTGCCAGCAGTGCCTCCTCAGGGGTGGAGACCCAGTACTTC
CASSASSGVETQYF
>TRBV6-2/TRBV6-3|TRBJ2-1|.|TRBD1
TGTGCCAGCTTAACCGGGACAGGGACCAATGAGCAGTTCTTC
CASLTGTGTNEQFF
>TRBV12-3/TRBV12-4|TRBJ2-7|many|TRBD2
TGTGCCAGCCGAGGACTAGCGGGGGAGCAGTACTTC
CASRGLAGEQYF
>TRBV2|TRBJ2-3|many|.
TGTGCCAGCAGTGATGAGTGGGACAGCACAGATACGCAGTATTTT
CASSDEWDSTDTQYF
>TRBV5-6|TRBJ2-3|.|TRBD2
TGTGCCAGCAGCTTGGGGTACCTAGCGGCACGCACAGATACGCAGTATTTT
CASSLGYLAARTDTQYF
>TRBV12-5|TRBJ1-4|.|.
TGTGCTAGTGGTTTGCCGGGGGGAAAACTGTTTTTT
CASGLPGGKLFF
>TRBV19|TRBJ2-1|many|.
TGTGCCAGTAGTATCGTTACACACAATGAGCAGTTCTTC
CASSIVTHNEQFF
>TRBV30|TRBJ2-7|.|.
TGTGCCTGGAGTGTAGGGGCGGGACTTAACGACGAGCAGTACTTC
CAWSVGAGLNDEQYF
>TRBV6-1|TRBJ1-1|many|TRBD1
TGTGCCAGCAGTGACAGACAGGGAAGAACTGAAGCTTTCTTT
CASSDRQGRTEAFF
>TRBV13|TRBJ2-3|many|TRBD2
TGTGCCAGCAGCTCTACGGCCGGGACTAGCAGCACAGATACGCAGTATTTT
CASSSTAGTSSTDTQYF
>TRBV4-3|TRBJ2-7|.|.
TGCGCCAGCAGCCAAGAACTTACAGGACTACGTTCCTACGAGCAGTACTTC
CASSQELTGLRSYEQYF
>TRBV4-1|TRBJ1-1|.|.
TGCGCCAGCAGCGCCATCCGCGGGGGCGCGGACACTGAAGCTTTCTTT
CASSAIRGGADTEAFF
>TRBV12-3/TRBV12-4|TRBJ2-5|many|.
TGTGCCAGCAGTTTAGTTCTCGCCATTGCCGCGGCCCAGTACTTC
CASSLVLAIAAAQYF
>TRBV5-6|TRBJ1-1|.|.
TGTGCCAGCAGCGTAGTTGACACTGAAGCTTTCTTT
CASSVVDTEAFF
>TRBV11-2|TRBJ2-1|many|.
TGTGCCAGCAGCTTAGGTAGTAATGAGCAGTTCTTC
CASSLGSNEQFF
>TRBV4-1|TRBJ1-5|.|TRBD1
TGCGCCAGCAGCCAAGAGCTAACAGGGGTAGTGAGCAATCAGCCCCAGCATTTT
CASSQELTGVVSNQPQHF
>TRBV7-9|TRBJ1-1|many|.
TGTGCCAGCAGCCAAGGTAGCATTGAAGCTTTCTTT
CASSQGSIEAFF
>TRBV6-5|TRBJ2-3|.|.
TGTGCCAGCAGTTACATGGGAAGTCCAGATACGCAGTATTTT
CASSYMGSPDTQYF
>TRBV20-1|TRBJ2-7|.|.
TGCAGTGCTATGGAGGGCCTCTACGAGCAGTACTTC
CSAMEGLYEQYF